The clone carrying this T cell receptor (beta chain) was counted at least ten times. This entry comes from a study of T cells in Graves' hyperthyroidism and ophthalmopathy. Blood was obtained at the first hyperthyroidism diagnosis, which preceded any ophthalmopathy symptoms. The PBMCs studied were ones that came from around 10 ml fresh peripheral blood. CDR3 size: 14 residues. Trimming took 6 bases from V and 2 from J, leaving 14 bases between them. RNA transcripts were the template for amplifying TCR beta CDR3 regions. HTBI primers were the set used in a first-round RT-PCR of the TCR CDR3. From the multiplex PCR reads, TCRdb called clonotypes with MiXCR, one entry per CDR3 protein. The sample yields hundreds of thousands of distinct CDR3 sequences, approximately 15% seen once.

The chain has TRBV12-3 or TRBV12-4 and TRBJ2-7; tentative D call: TRBD1 (6 bases). This receptor was identified in a woman aged 18-29 years with Graves' hyperthyroidism that later progressed to Graves' ophthalmopathy. The specimen sequenced was blood. The CDR3 DNA follows: TGTGCCAGCAGCCCCGACAGGAACCCCTACGAGCAGTACTTC. This translates into CASSPDRNPYEQYF.